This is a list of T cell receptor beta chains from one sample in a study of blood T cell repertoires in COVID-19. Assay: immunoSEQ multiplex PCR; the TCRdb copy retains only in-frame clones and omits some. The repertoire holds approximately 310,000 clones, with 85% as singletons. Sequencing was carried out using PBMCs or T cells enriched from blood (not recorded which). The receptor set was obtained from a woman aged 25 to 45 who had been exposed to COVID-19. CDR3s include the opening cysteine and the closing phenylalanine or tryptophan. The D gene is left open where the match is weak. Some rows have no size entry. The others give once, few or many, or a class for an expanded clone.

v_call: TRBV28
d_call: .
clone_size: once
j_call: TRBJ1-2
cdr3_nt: TGTGCCAGCAGCGGGGGCTATGGCTACACCTTC
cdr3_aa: CASSGGYGYTF

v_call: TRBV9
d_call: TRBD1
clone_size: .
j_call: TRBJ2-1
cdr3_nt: TGTGCCAGCAGCAAGGGGGCATTACTAAAGAACACCTACAATGAGCAGTTCTTC
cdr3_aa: CASSKGALLKNTYNEQFF

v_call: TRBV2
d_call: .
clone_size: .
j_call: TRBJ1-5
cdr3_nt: TGTGCCAGCAGTTTGGACAGTTATAGCAATCAGCCCCAGCATTTT
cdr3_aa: CASSLDSYSNQPQHF

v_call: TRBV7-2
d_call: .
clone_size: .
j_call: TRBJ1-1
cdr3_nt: TGTGCCAGCAGCTTAGCGGGGGCTCCCACTGAAGCTTTCTTT
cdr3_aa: CASSLAGAPTEAFF

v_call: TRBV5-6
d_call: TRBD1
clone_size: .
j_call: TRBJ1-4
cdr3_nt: TGTGCCAGCAGCTTGACAGGGGAGCCGGGAAAACTGTTTTTT
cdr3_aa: CASSLTGEPGKLFF

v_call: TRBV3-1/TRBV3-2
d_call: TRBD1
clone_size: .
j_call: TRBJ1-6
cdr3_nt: TGTGCCAGCAGCCTGCGGACAGGGGCGGGTAATTCACCCCTCCACTTT
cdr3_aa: CASSLRTGAGNSPLHF

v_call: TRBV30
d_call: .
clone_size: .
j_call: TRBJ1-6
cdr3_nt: TGTGCCTGGATGATGGGGCCCCTTAATTCACCCCTCCACTTT
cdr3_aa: CAWMMGPLNSPLHF

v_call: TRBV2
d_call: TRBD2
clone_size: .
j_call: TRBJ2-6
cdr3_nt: TGTGCCAGCAGTGAAACTAGCGGTCCAACCAAGGCTTTC
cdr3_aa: CASSETSGPTKAF

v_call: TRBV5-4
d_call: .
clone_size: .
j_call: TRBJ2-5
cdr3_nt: TGTGCCAGCAGCTTGTTAGCGGCGGAGACCCAGTACTTC
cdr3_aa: CASSLLAAETQYF

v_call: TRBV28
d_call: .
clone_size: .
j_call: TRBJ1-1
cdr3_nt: TGTGCCAGCAGTTTAGATTCCCCTGGGGGGGAGAACACTGAAGCTTTCTTT
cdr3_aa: CASSLDSPGGENTEAFF

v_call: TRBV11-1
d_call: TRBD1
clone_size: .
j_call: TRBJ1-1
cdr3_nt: TGTGCCAGCAGCTTAATACAGGGGGCGGACACTGAAGCTTTCTTT
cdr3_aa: CASSLIQGADTEAFF

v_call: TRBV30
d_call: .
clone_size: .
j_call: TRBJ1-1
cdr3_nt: TGTGCCTGTACCCGGGTCCTGAACACTGAAGCTTTCTTT
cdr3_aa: CACTRVLNTEAFF

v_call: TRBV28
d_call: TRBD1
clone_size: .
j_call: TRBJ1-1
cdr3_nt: TGTGCCAGCAGTGGGACAGGGGTGAACACTGAAGCTTTCTTT
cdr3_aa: CASSGTGVNTEAFF

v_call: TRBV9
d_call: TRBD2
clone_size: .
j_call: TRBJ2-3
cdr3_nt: TGTGCCAGCAGCACCCGGGCTAGCGGGGGGTTTACGCAGTATTTT
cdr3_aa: CASSTRASGGFTQYF

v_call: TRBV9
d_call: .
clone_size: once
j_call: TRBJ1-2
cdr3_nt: TGTGCCAGCAGCTTAGACTACTCCCATGGCTACACCTTC
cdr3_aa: CASSLDYSHGYTF

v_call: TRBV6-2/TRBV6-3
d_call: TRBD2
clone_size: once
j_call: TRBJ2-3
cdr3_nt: TGTGCCAGCAGTTACGGGAGCGGGGAGTGGACAGATACGCAGTATTTT
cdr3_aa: CASSYGSGEWTDTQYF

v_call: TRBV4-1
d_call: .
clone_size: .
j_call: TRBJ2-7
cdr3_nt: TGCGCCAGCAGCCAAGGATTTGACAGCGCCTACGAGCAGTACTTC
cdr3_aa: CASSQGFDSAYEQYF

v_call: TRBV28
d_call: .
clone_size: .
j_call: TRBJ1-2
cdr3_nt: TGTGCCAGCAGGGGGGCCGCGGGGGCTGGCTACACCTTC
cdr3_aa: CASRGAAGAGYTF

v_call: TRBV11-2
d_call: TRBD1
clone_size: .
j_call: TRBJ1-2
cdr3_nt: TGTGCCAGCACCGATCGGGACAGCCATGGCTACACCTTC
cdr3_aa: CASTDRDSHGYTF

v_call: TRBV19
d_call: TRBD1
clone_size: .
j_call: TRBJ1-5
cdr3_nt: TGTGCCAGTAGTACAACAGGGGGGATTAGCAATCAGCCCCAGCATTTT
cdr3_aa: CASSTTGGISNQPQHF

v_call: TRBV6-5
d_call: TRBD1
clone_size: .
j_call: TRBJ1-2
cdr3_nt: TGTGCCAGCAGTCCTATGGCGACAGGGAACTATGGCTACACCTTC
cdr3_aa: CASSPMATGNYGYTF

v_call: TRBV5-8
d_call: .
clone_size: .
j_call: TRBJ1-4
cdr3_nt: TGTGCCAGCACCGCCGGGCAGGGCTCAACTAATGAAAAACTGTTTTTT
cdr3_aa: CASTAGQGSTNEKLFF

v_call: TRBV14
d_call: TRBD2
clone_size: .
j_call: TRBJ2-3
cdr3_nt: TGTGCCAGCAGCCAAGACATAGCGGGGGGCACAAATACGCAGTATTTT
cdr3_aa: CASSQDIAGGTNTQYF

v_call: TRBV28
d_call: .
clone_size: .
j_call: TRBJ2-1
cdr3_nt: TGTGCCAGCAGTTTAGCGGTTTACAATGAGCAGTTCTTC
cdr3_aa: CASSLAVYNEQFF

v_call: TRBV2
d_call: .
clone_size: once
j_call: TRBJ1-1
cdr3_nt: TGTGCCAGCAGCGGACAGACTGAGGGGACTGAAGCTTTCTTT
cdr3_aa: CASSGQTEGTEAFF

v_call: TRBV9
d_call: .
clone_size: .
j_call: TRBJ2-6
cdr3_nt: TGTGCCAGCAGCGCGGTTGGTGGCTCTGGGGCCAACGTCCTGACTTTC
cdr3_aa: CASSAVGGSGANVLTF

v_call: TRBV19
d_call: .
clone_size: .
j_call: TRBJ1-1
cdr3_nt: TGTGCCAGTAGTTTAGGAGGGAAAAACACTGAAGCTTTCTTT
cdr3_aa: CASSLGGKNTEAFF

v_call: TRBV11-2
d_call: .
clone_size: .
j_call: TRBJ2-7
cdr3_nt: TGTGCCAGCAGCCACGCCGCCTCAGGGGACTACGAGCAGTACTTC
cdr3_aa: CASSHAASGDYEQYF

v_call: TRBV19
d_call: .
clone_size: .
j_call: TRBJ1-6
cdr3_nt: TGTGCCAGTAGTATATTCACAGGGTGGAATTCACCCCTCCACTTT
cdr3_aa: CASSIFTGWNSPLHF

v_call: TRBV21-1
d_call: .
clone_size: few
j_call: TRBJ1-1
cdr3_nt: TGTGCCAGCAGCCCCCGCGTACAGGGGGCTTTCTTT
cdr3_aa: CASSPRVQGAFF

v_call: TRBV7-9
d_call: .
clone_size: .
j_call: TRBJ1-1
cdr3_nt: TGTGCCAGCAGCTTAGTATTAGGCAGGGAAGCTTTCTTT
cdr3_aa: CASSLVLGREAFF

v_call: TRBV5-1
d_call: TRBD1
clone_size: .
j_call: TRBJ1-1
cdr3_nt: TGCGCCAGCAGCTTGGTATCAGGGGGTCGTATGAACACTGAAGCTTTCTTT
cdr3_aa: CASSLVSGGRMNTEAFF

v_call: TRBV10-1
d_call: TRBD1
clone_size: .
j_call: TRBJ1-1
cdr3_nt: TGCGCCAGCAGTGAGTCCGGACAGGGGACAACCGAAGCTTTCTTT
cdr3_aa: CASSESGQGTTEAFF

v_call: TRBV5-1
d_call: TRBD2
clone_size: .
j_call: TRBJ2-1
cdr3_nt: TGCGCCAGCAGCTTAGGAGCGGGGGGGACCTACACTGAGCAGTTCTTC
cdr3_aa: CASSLGAGGTYTEQFF

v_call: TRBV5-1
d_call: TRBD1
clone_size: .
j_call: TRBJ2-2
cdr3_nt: TGCGCCAGCAGAGGGACAGTTAACACCGGGGAGCTGTTTTTT
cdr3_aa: CASRGTVNTGELFF

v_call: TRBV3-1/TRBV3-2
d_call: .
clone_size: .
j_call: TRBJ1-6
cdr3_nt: TGTGCCAGCAGCCAAGATCCCTCACGCGAGGGTTCACCCCTCCACTTT
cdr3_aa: CASSQDPSREGSPLHF

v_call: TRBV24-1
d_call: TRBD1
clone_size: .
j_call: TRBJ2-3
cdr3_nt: TGTGCCACCAGTGATTTTGACAGGGGGCGTACAGATACGCAGTATTTT
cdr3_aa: CATSDFDRGRTDTQYF

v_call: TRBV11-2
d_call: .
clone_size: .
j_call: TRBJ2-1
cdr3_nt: TGTGCCAGCAGCGCTGGGGCAATCCCCTACAATGAGCAGTTCTTC
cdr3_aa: CASSAGAIPYNEQFF

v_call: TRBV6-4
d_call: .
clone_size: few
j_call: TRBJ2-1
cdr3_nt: TGTGCCAGCAGTGTTATACTAAGCTCCTACAATGAGCAGTTCTTC
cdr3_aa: CASSVILSSYNEQFF

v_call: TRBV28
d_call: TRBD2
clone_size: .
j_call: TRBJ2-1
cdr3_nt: TGTGCCAGCAGTGTGGATACCGGGACTAGCGGATTCTACAATGAGCAGTTCTTC
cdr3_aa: CASSVDTGTSGFYNEQFF

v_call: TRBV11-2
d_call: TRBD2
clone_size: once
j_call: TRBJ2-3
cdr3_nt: TGTGCCAGCAGCGCCTTTAGCGGGAGCGATACGCAGTATTTT
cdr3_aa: CASSAFSGSDTQYF

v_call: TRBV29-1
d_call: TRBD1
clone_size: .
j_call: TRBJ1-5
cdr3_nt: TGCAGCGCCGGGACAGGGAATAGCAATCAGCCCCAGCATTTT
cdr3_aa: CSAGTGNSNQPQHF

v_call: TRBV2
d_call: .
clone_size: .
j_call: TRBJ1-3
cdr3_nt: TGTGCCAGCAGAATCGGGTCAGTGGGAAACACCATATATTTT
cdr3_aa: CASRIGSVGNTIYF

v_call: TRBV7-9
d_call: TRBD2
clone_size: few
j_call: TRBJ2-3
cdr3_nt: TGTGCCAGCAGCCCAGAAGGGACTAGCGGGAGTGATACGCAGTATTTT
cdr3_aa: CASSPEGTSGSDTQYF

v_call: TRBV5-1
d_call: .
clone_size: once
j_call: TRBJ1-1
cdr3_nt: TGCGCCAGCAGCTTAACAGGTCTGAACACTGAAGCTTTCTTT
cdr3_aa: CASSLTGLNTEAFF

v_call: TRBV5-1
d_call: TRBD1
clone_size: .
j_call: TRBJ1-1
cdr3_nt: TGCGCCAGCAGCTCGACAGGGCAGGGGGTGAACACTGAAGCTTTCTTT
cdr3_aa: CASSSTGQGVNTEAFF

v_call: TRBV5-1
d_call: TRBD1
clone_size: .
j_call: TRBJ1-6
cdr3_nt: TGCGCCAGCAGCTTGGATCCCAGGGGGCTTAATTCACCCCTCCACTTT
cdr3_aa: CASSLDPRGLNSPLHF

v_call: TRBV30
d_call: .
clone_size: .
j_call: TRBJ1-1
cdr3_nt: TGTGCCTGGAGTGCCTCTTTTATCCCTGAAGCTTTCTTT
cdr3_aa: CAWSASFIPEAFF

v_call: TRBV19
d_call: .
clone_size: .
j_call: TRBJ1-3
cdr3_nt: TGTGCCAGTAGGACCGACAGCTCTGGAAACACCATATATTTT
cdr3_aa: CASRTDSSGNTIYF

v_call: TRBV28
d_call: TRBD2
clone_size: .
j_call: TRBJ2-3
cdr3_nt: TGTGCCAGCAGTATTGTAGCGGGAGGGCCCGGAACAGATACGCAGTATTTT
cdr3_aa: CASSIVAGGPGTDTQYF